Detailed here is one TCR beta chain. Its antigen is not yet known. Base qualities are not at hand, and no much larger clone is one base apart. V sheds 6 bases and J sheds 4 bases, leaving 10 bases between their ends. From cysteine to phenylalanine, the CDR3 is 12 amino acids long. Of all the DNA, just the CDR3 is kept, 36 bases in frame from base 1. From the germline V gene, CDR1 is MDHEN and CDR2 is SYDVKM. The library relied on PCR. Sequencing was performed on an Illumina HiSeq 2500. To normalize quantification of the TCRbeta repertoire, the TCR libraries were built with molecular barcoding that relied on unique molecular identifiers. TCRdb took the public reads, trimmed them with fastp at Q25, ran MiXCR for clone calling and kept in-frame beta chains. A single entry per CDR3 protein holds the most common genes and DNA from its merged rows. The sample table contains fewer than 550,000 distinct CDR3 sequences; only one count was recorded for 9.5% to 12% of them. The leading ten clones occupy 12% to 15% of the sample.

The sample's treatment or condition label, in plain terms: allogeneic hematopoietic cell transplantation with graft depleted of TCRalphabeta T cells and CD19 B cells. The transplant recipients were children given TCRalphabeta/CD19-depleted allogeneic hematopoietic cell grafts. The data stem from a study of T-cell reconstitution after alpha-beta-depleted transplantation in children (TCRdb year 2016). Regarding the study in general: The study quantitatively tracked T-cell immune reconstitution after TCRalphabeta/CD19-depleted allogeneic hematopoietic cell transplantation in children using TCR repertoire profiling.

General study outcomes and caveats: Hyperexpanded clone frequencies declined over subsequent months; after one year, T-cell counts and TCRbeta diversity were mostly attributed to newly produced T cells. The high TCRbeta diversity at day 60 in some patients was ascribed to recipient T cells and intrathymic progenitors that had survived conditioning. The apparently early alphabetaT-cell count recovery about two months after transplant was reportedly dependent on only several hundred rapidly expanded clones derived from non-depleted graft cells.

The source was PBMCs, mostly from graft donor cells, collected 180 days after TCRalphabeta/CD19-depleted stem cell transplant. The sequence was obtained from a female patient aged 2 to 10 who had a stem cell transplant for aplastic anemia, so the T cells may come from the graft donor. Recombination linked TRBV28 to TRBJ2-7, with the D segment identity uncertain. The DNA reads TGTGCCAGCAGCGTGGACGCATACGAGCAGTACTTC. It specifies CASSVDAYEQYF.